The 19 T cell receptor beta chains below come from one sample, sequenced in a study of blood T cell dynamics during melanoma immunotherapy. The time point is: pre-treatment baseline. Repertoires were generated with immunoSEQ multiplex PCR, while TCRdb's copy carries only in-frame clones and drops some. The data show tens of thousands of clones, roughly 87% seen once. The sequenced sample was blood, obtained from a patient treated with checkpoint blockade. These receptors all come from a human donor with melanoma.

CDR3 residues: CASSTRTTFQETQYF. In DNA form, the CDR3 reads TGTGCCAGCAGCACCCGGACAACTTTCCAAGAGACCCAGTACTTC. This chain links TRBV5-4 with TRBJ2-5; D possibly corresponds to TRBD1 (5 bases). Trimming cost V 4 bases and J 1 base, with 14 bases left between them. CDR1 and CDR2 (germline): SGHNT, YYREEE (reference sequence). The CDR3 totals 15 residues.

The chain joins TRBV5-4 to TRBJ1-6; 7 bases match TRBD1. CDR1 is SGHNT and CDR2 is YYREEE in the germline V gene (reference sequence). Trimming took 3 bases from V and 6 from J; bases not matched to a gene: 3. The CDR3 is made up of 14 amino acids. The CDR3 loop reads CASSSGTVNSPLHF. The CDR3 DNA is TGTGCCAGCAGCTCCGGGACAGTTAATTCACCCCTCCACTTT. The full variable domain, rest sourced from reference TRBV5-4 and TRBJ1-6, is ETGVTQSPTHLIKTRGQQVTLRCSSQSGHNTVSWYQQALGQGPQFIFQYYREEENGRGNFPPRFSGLQFPNYSSELNVNALELDDSALYLCASSSGTVNSPLHFGNGTRLTVT.

CDR3 sequence: CASSSTGANVLTF. CDR3 nucleotides: TGTGCCAGCAGTTCGACAGGGGCCAACGTCCTGACTTTC. V is TRBV6-1 and J is TRBJ2-6; D gene unclear. This CDR3 has 13 residues. Per the germline V gene, CDR1 is MNHNS and CDR2 is SASEGT. Trimming took 5 bases from V and 4 from J, leaving 6 bases between them.

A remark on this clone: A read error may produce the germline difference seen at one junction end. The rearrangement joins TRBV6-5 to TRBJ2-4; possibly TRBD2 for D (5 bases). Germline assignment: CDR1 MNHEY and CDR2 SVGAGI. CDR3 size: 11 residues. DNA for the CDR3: TGTGCCAGCAGTAACGGGGATCTGTTCCTCTTC. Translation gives CASSNGDLFLF.

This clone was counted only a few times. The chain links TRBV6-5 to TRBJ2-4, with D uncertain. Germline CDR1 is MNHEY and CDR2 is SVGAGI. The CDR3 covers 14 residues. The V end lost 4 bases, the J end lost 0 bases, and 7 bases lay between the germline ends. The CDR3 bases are TGTGCCAGCAGTTCCCTTAGAGCCAAAAACATTCAGTACTTC. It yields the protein CASSSLRAKNIQYF.

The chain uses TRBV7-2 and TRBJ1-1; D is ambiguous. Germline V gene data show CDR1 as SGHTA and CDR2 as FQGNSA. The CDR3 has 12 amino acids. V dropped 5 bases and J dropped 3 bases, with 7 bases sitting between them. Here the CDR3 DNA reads TGTGCCAGCAGCCAGGATCACACTGAAGCTTTCTTT. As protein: CASSQDHTEAFF.

This CDR3 is CASSNRFSYEQYF. CDR3 nucleotides: TGTGCCAGCAGTAACAGGTTTTCCTACGAGCAGTACTTC. This chain joins TRBV28 and TRBJ2-7; tentatively, D is TRBD1 (5 bases). Trimming shortened V by 5 bases and J by 1 base, and 9 bases separated the two germline ends. The CDR3 runs to 13 residues. CDR1 MDHEN and CDR2 SYDVKM come from the germline V gene.

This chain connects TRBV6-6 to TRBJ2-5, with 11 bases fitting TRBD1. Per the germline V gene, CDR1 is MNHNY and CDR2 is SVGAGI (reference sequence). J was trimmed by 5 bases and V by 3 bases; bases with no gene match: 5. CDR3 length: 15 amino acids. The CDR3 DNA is TGTGCCAGCAGTTATGGACAGGGGGCATTGGAGACCCAGTACTTC. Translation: CASSYGQGALETQYF.

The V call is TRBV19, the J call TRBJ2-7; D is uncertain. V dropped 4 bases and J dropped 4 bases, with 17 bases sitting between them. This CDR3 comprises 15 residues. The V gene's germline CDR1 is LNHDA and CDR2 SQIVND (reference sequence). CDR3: CASSRGSGPQYEQYF. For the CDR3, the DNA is TGTGCCAGTAGTAGGGGTAGTGGGCCGCAATACGAGCAGTACTTC.

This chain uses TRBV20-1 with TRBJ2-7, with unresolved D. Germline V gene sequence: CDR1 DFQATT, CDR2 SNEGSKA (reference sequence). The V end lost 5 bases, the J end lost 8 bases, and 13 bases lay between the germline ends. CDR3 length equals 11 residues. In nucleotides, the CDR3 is TGCAGTGCTTTCGACCACCCCAAGCAGTACTTC. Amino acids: CSAFDHPKQYF.

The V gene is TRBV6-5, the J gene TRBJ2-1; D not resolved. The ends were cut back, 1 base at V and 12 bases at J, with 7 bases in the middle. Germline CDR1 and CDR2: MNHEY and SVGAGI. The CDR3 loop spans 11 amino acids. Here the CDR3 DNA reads TGTGCCAGCAGTTACTTGGGTGTGCAGTTCTTC. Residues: CASSYLGVQFF.

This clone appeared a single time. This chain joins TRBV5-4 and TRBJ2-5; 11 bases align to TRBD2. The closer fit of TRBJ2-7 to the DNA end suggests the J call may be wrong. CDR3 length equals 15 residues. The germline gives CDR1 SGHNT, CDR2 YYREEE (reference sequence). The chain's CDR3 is CASSLFSLAGAEQYF. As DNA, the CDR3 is TGTGCCAGCAGCTTGTTTTCACTAGCGGGAGCCGAGCAGTACTTC.

The CDR3 DNA is TGTGCCAGCACAAACTTCTGGGTGCCTGGAAACACCATATATTTT. The encoded protein is CASTNFWVPGNTIYF. The chain carries TRBV6-5 and TRBJ1-3; D not certain. Trimming took off 7 bases at V and 2 bases at J, with 15 bases between the two ends. The germline V gene encodes CDR1 MNHEY and CDR2 SVGAGI. This CDR3 is 15 amino acids long.

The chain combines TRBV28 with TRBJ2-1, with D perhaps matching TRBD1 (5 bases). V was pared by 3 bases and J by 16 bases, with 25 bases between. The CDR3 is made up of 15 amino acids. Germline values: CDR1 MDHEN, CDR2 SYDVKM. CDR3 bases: TGTGCCAGCAGTTTGCCCCACCCCCAGGGTCCTGGCCCCTTCTTC. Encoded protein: CASSLPHPQGPGPFF.

CDR3 nucleotides: TGCAGCGTTGGGTGGATAACACGTGAGCAGTTCTTC. The encoded protein is CSVGWITREQFF. The chain employs TRBV29-1 and TRBJ2-1; D not certain. Germline CDR1 reads SQVTM; CDR2 reads ANQGSEA. This CDR3 has 12 amino acids. V lost 4 bases and J lost 9, with 13 bases in between.

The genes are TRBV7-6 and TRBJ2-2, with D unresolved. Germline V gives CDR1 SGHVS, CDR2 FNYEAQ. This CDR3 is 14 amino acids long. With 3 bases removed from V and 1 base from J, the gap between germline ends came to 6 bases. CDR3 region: CASSFNWNTGELFF. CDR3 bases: TGTGCCAGCAGCTTCAACTGGAACACCGGGGAGCTGTTTTTT.

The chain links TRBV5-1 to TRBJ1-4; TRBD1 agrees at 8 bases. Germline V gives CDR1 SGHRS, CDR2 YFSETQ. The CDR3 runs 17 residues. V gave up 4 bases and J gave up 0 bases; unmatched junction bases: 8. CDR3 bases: TGCGCCAGCAGCCCCGGACAGGGACATGCAACTAATGAAAAACTGTTTTTT. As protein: CASSPGQGHATNEKLFF.

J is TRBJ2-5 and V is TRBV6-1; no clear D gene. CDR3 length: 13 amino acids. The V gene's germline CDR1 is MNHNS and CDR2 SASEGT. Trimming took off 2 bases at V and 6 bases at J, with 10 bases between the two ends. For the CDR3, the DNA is TGTGCCAGCAGTGAAAGGAGCGTGAAGACCCAGTACTTC. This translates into CASSERSVKTQYF.

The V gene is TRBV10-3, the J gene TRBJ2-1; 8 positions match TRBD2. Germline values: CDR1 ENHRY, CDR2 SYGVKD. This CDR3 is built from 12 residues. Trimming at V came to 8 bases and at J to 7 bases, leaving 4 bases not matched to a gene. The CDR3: CAIGREANEQFF. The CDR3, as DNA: TGTGCCATCGGGCGGGAGGCTAATGAGCAGTTCTTC.